Each of the 16 T cell receptor beta chains below was sequenced from the same sample in a study of molecular identifiers for immune sequencing clone quantification. TCRdb called the PCR reads again in MiXCR, with one record for every CDR3 protein. The data show hundreds of thousands of distinct CDR3 sequences, 25% seen once. Input material: naive CD8+ T cells from blood, with Jurkat cell RNA spiked in. Indicated subset: FACS-sorted CD8+CD4-CCR7+CD45RA+ naive T cells. All receptors derive from a human donor in good health. Some libraries in this study had Jurkat cell RNA spiked in.

A few counts support this clonotype. This rearrangement joins TRBV4-1 to TRBJ2-7; no firm D call. Trimming left V 0 bases short and J 3 bases short, with 12 bases between. Germline values: CDR1 MGHRA, CDR2 YSYEKL. The CDR3 has 15 residues. CDR3 amino acids: CASSQDRNGNYEQYF. DNA of the CDR3: TGCGCCAGCAGCCAAGATCGCAACGGAAACTACGAGCAGTACTTC.

Details on this clonotype: A read error may explain this, as a much larger clone is one base away. In this CDR3 the conserved last residue, phenylalanine or tryptophan, is missing, so a read error is likely. This chain connects TRBV7-3 to TRBJ2-1; D is undetermined. CDR1 and CDR2 (germline): SGHTA, FQGTGA. CDR3 size: 13 residues. V lost 5 bases and J 9 bases, leaving 14 bases between the germline ends. The CDR3 is CASSPGGGIEQFL. DNA for the CDR3: TGTGCCAGCAGCCCGGGCGGCGGAATTGAGCAGTTCCTC.

The chain employs TRBV4-1 and TRBJ2-4; D may be TRBD2 (5 bases). Germline loops: CDR1 MGHRA, CDR2 YSYEKL. Trimming stripped 0 bases from V and 0 bases from J, with 12 bases between. The CDR3 sequence is 17 residues long. This CDR3 is CASSQDQSGLAKNIQYF. CDR3 nucleotide sequence: TGCGCCAGCAGCCAAGATCAAAGCGGACTAGCCAAAAACATTCAGTACTTC.

Details on this clonotype: A much larger clone lies a single base off, so this may be a read error. The chain recombines TRBV3-1 with TRBJ2-7; D might be TRBD1 or TRBD2, each matching 5 bases. CDR1 is LGHDT and CDR2 is YNNKEL in the germline V gene (reference sequence). This CDR3 contains 14 residues. The CDR3 spells CASSPGRLAYEQNF. The DNA for the CDR3 is TGTGCCAGCAGCCCGGGACGTCTAGCCTACGAGCAGAACTTC.

This chain joins TRBV10-3 and TRBJ1-1; tentative D call: TRBD1 (5 bases). Looked up from germline, CDR1 is ENHRY and CDR2 is SYGVKD. This CDR3 region has 17 residues. Deletions cut 2 bases from V and 3 bases from J, with 19 bases between. CDR3 bases: TGTGCCATCAGTGAGCCCAACGCTCGGGGGTTGGACACTGAAGCTTTCTTT. It yields the protein CAISEPNARGLDTEAFF.

As concerns this clonotype: A read error may be the cause here, since a much bigger clone is one base away. V usage is TRBV20-1 and J usage is TRBJ2-7; D may be TRBD1 (6 bases). The germline V and J ends were trimmed by 1 base and 2 bases, with 18 bases remaining between them. The CDR3 contains 16 residues. Germline V gene sequence: CDR1 DFQATT, CDR2 SNEGSKA (reference sequence). Here the CDR3 reads CSARASGRQAPYEQYF. DNA of the CDR3: TGCAGTGCTAGAGCCTCCGGGCGACAGGCCCCCTACGAGCAGTACTTC.

The chain joins TRBV30 to TRBJ2-7, with D uncertain. From germline, CDR1 is GTSNPN and CDR2 SVGIG (reference sequence). Deletions cut 6 bases from V and 4 bases from J, with 10 bases between. CDR3 length equals 11 residues. The CDR3 DNA follows: TGTGCCTGCCGGAAGGAGTACGAGCAGTACTTC. This translates into CACRKEYEQYF. The full variable domain, with the rest looked up from reference TRBV30 and TRBJ2-7, is SQTIHQWPATLVQPVGSPLSLECTVEGTSNPNLYWYRQAAGRGLQLLFYSVGIGQISSEVPQNLSASRPQDRQFILSSKKLLLSDSGFYLCACRKEYEQYFGPGTRLTVT.

Notes on this clonotype: Since a much larger clone is just one base distant, this may be a read error. The chain employs TRBV10-3 and TRBJ2-5; D unresolved. This CDR3 has 13 residues. Trimming removed 3 bases at V and 10 bases at J, with 15 bases between. Germline V gives CDR1 ENHRY, CDR2 SYGVKD. CDR3 loop: CAISDTGAPDQYF. In DNA form, the CDR3 reads TGTGCCATCAGTGATACTGGCGCCCCAGACCAGTACTTC.

This clonotype was picked up many times. This sequence joins TRBV28 and TRBJ2-7, with D hard to call. Trimming cost V 10 bases and J 1 base, with 14 bases left between them. The CDR3 has 13 residues. The germline V gene encodes CDR1 MDHEN and CDR2 SYDVKM. DNA for the CDR3: TGTGCCATAGGCCCTTCTTATTCCTACGAGCAGTACTTC. This gives the protein CAIGPSYSYEQYF.

This clonotype showed up just a few times. This chain links TRBV12-3 or TRBV12-4 with TRBJ1-4; TRBD1 matches 7 bases. V lost 6 bases to trimming and J lost 4 bases; unmatched junction nucleotides: 5. The CDR3 totals 14 residues. CDR3 loop: CASRPGTVNEKLFF. CDR3 coding DNA: TGTGCCAGCAGACCGGGGACAGTTAATGAAAAACTGTTTTTT.

This clonotype has a count of ten or more. The rearrangement joins TRBV5-4 to TRBJ2-3, with D maybe TRBD2 (6 bases). Germline V CDR1 and CDR2: SGHNT, YYREEE (reference sequence). The CDR3 covers 14 residues. V lost 5 bases, J lost 2 bases, and 12 bases lay in between. The CDR3: CASSQTSVTDTQYF. The CDR3 bases are TGTGCCAGCAGTCAGACTAGTGTCACAGATACGCAGTATTTT.

This rearrangement joins TRBV29-1 to TRBJ2-1; 15 bases are shared with TRBD2. This CDR3 region has 13 residues. Per the germline V gene, CDR1 is SQVTM and CDR2 is ANQGSEA. Trimming cost V 6 bases and J 10 bases; bases outside gene matches: 4. The CDR3 protein is CSVGTSGRYEQFF. Written as DNA, the CDR3 is TGCAGCGTGGGGACTAGCGGGAGGTACGAGCAGTTCTTC.

This chain uses TRBV20-1 with TRBJ2-3; 8 nucleotides line up with TRBD2. The CDR3 consists of 18 residues. The ends lost 1 base at V and 4 bases at J; junction bases unmatched: 16. In germline, CDR1 is DFQATT, CDR2 SNEGSKA (reference sequence). The CDR3: CSARGVDYGGGIADTQYF. In DNA form, the CDR3 reads TGCAGTGCTAGAGGGGTGGACTACGGCGGGGGGATCGCAGATACGCAGTATTTT.

This clonotype was observed many times. The chain recombines TRBV24-1 with TRBJ2-3; TRBD1 matches 7 bases. The CDR3 consists of 15 residues. Germline CDR1 KGHDR, CDR2 SFDVKD. Germline trimming cut 5 bases from V and 2 bases from J; bases unmatched to any gene: 6. The CDR3 spells CATSATGANTDTQYF. CDR3 bases: TGTGCCACCAGTGCAACAGGGGCGAACACAGATACGCAGTATTTT.

As to this clonotype: At one boundary the junction diverges from the germline segment, which might be a read error. The chain carries TRBV6-4 and TRBJ2-3; weak D call: TRBD1 (8 bases). Looked up from germline, CDR1 is MRHNA and CDR2 is SNTAGT. This CDR3 region has 16 residues. CDR3 in amino acids: CASSPNTGGDTDTRYF. CDR3 coding DNA: TGTGCCAGCAGCCCGAACACAGGGGGGGACACAGATACGCGGTATTTT.

As concerns this clonotype: At one end, the junction sequence differs from germline, possibly due to a read error. V and J are TRBV20-1 and TRBJ2-7, with 11 bases aligning to TRBD2. Looked up from germline, CDR1 is DFQATT and CDR2 is SNEGSKA (reference sequence). This CDR3 comprises 15 residues. The CDR3, as DNA: TGCAGTGCCCCGGGATTACTAGCGGGAGAGTACGAGCAGCACTTC. Translated, it gives CSAPGLLAGEYEQHF.